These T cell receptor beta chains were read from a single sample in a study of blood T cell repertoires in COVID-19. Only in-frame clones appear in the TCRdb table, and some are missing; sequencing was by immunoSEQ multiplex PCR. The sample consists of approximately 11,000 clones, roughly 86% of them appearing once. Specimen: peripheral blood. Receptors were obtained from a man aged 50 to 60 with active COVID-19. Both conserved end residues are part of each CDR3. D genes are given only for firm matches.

CASSHDRVIDGYTF,TRBJ1-2,TRBD1,TRBV4-1
CATSPQGSEKLFF,TRBJ1-4,-,TRBV15
CASLITYPNNATGYYEQYF,TRBJ2-7,-,TRBV7-9
CASSLGQGAFYEQYF,TRBJ2-7,TRBD1,TRBV7-9
CASSLFGSVASLTDTQYF,TRBJ2-3,-,TRBV11-2
CASSATTGGTEAFF,TRBJ1-1,TRBD1,TRBV28
CASSVEGAYEQFF,TRBJ2-1,TRBD1,TRBV9
CASSVAGGGAYEQYF,TRBJ2-7,TRBD2,TRBV9
CASSPDLSGSYEQYF,TRBJ2-7,-,TRBV5-4
CASSLSKSSYNEQFF,TRBJ2-1,-,TRBV27
CASTPGQTVNTEAFF,TRBJ1-1,-,TRBV19
CASSLGLGSSYEQYF,TRBJ2-7,-,TRBV27
CASSDYADEQFF,TRBJ2-1,-,TRBV2
CASSEARERGF,TRBJ2-7,-,TRBV2
CASSPTLPTGGAFF,TRBJ1-1,TRBD1,TRBV5-1
CASTLDRGLAGNTIYF,TRBJ1-3,TRBD1,TRBV4-2
CASSSGAGGPGNEQFF,TRBJ2-1,TRBD2,TRBV5-1
CASSLESPDNNEQFF,TRBJ2-1,-,TRBV5-1
CASSSPGNLAGGRDEQFF,TRBJ2-1,TRBD2,TRBV11-2
CASSLARGASTDTQYF,TRBJ2-3,-,TRBV28
CASSLAPHSHEQYF,TRBJ2-7,-,TRBV27
CSVPFGQGANVLTF,TRBJ2-6,-,TRBV29-1
CASSFGMTGEEAQFF,TRBJ2-1,TRBD1,TRBV5-4
CASSLGGQGAFSSPLHF,TRBJ1-6,TRBD1,TRBV11-2
CATSRDRSGVYGYTF,TRBJ1-2,-,TRBV15
CASSVPGFSGNTIYF,TRBJ1-3,-,TRBV7-2
CASSYPAGAYDEQFF,TRBJ2-1,-,TRBV6-6
CASSAGQGYEQYF,TRBJ2-7,TRBD1,TRBV19
CASSWDPLARNEQFF,TRBJ2-1,TRBD2,TRBV27
CASSPLDSAGGQNTGELFF,TRBJ2-2,TRBD2,TRBV27
CASSQGDRGERDTQYF,TRBJ2-3,TRBD1,TRBV3-1/TRBV3-2
CASRSTGGGGNEQFF,TRBJ2-1,TRBD2,TRBV3-1/TRBV3-2
CASSPTRGGEQFF,TRBJ2-1,-,TRBV27
CASSLEQGLSYEQYF,TRBJ2-7,TRBD1,TRBV5-1
CASSARGLEEPQHF,TRBJ1-5,TRBD1,TRBV19
CASSPITGGVSYEQYF,TRBJ2-7,TRBD1,TRBV27
CASSLESRGQGTGELFF,TRBJ2-2,TRBD1,TRBV5-1
CASSLKTGLNTGELFF,TRBJ2-2,-,TRBV7-9
CASSQNLAGVGNEQFF,TRBJ2-1,TRBD2,TRBV5-4
CASTLEPTGNEQYF,TRBJ2-7,TRBD1,TRBV7-2
CASSESGGAGGYTF,TRBJ1-2,-,TRBV25-1
CASSVGGGTEQFF,TRBJ2-1,-,TRBV9
CASSQGPSQGTYEQYF,TRBJ2-7,-,TRBV4-1
CASRAGLTYEQYF,TRBJ2-7,-,TRBV6-5
CASSQEITGGAFF,TRBJ1-1,TRBD1,TRBV4-1
CASSVGLAYEQYF,TRBJ2-7,-,TRBV9
CASSLYGEAYNEQFF,TRBJ2-1,-,TRBV7-9
CASSVGTGWTEAFF,TRBJ1-1,TRBD1,TRBV6-4
CASSEGTSGNNEQFF,TRBJ2-1,TRBD2,TRBV6-4
CASSESRDEQYF,TRBJ2-7,-,TRBV10-1
CASSKAPNGTSGKAQWNIQYF,TRBJ2-4,-,TRBV21-1
CASSQGLLAFDEQFF,TRBJ2-1,TRBD2,TRBV4-1
CASSLLGQLHEQYF,TRBJ2-7,TRBD1,TRBV27
CASSKRTGPYEQYF,TRBJ2-7,-,TRBV21-1
CASSLIREGQREQFF,TRBJ2-1,TRBD2,TRBV13
CASSQAHSPAIEQFF,TRBJ2-1,-,TRBV4-1
CAWQGFDYGYTF,TRBJ1-2,-,TRBV30
CASSPSVTGELFF,TRBJ2-2,-,TRBV5-8
CASSRQPRTDTQYF,TRBJ2-3,-,TRBV27